The entry below gives a single TCR beta chain sequence along with its context. The data stem from a study of regulatory T cells in long-lasting Graves disease. CDR1 and CDR2 (germline): LNHDA, SQIVND (reference sequence). CDR3 length: 15 amino acids. Trimming stripped 7 bases from V and 0 bases from J, with 12 bases between. Arm-PCR of CDR3 regions with iRepertoire HTBI primers generated TCR beta libraries. TCRdb reprocessed the multiplex PCR reads with MiXCR, giving one entry per CDR3 protein. The sample lists more than 300,000 distinct CDR3 sequences; about 20% were seen once. Time point described: persistent/refractory GD, antithyroid drugs over 5 years with positive TRAb. Making the TCR library involved RNA that had been extracted from PBMCs.

This specimen consisted of peripheral blood mononuclear cells (PBMCs), obtained when the disease was refractory, from a patient treated with antithyroid drugs. The rearrangement joins TRBV19 to TRBJ1-4; no definite D call. This sequence originates from a female donor with Graves disease. CDR3 in amino acids: CASIRQEATNEKLFF. DNA for the CDR3: TGTGCCAGTATAAGGCAGGAAGCAACTAATGAAAAACTGTTTTTT.